This note documents a single TCR beta chain sequence. The record originates from a study of T cell responses to AZD1222 COVID-19 vaccine. Sequencing was performed with immunoSEQ multiplex PCR; in TCRdb, only in-frame clones are kept and a portion is missing. The sample lists tens of thousands of clones; about 85% were seen once. The CDR3 length is 13 residues. V was cut by 4 bases and J by 6 bases, with 12 bases left in between. Sample: peripheral blood, taken on day 0 of AZD1222 vaccination. The sequence came from an adult in good health. The gene calls are TRBV12-3 or TRBV12-4 and TRBJ1-2, with D uncertain. CDR3 in DNA: TGTGCCAGCAGTTATTTAGGGTTCGATGGCTACACCTTC. Encoded protein: CASSYLGFDGYTF.